The 5 T cell receptor beta chains below all came from one sample that was sequenced in a study of regulatory dendritic cells for organ transplantation. The table came from immunoSEQ multiplex PCR; TCRdb's copy has only in-frame clones and leaves some out. The sample has some 9,300 clones; 80% are singletons. No antigen has been identified for these receptors. Allogeneic regulatory or mature dendritic cells were co-cultured for roughly five days with CFSE-labeled sorted T cells at 1:10. The material sequenced was memory CD4+ T cells from blood cultured with dendritic cells. Sample subset: CD45RO+ memory T cells. The receptors were gathered from a human donor in good health.

This sequence joins TRBV6-5 and TRBJ1-2; tentatively, D is TRBD1 (6 bases). This CDR3 has 13 residues. CDR1 MNHEY and CDR2 SVGAGI come from the germline V gene. V dropped 4 bases and J dropped 3 bases, with 9 bases sitting between them. The CDR3 DNA follows: TGTGCCAGCAGTTGCCACAGGGACTATGGCTACACCTTC. Translating gives CASSCHRDYGYTF.

The chain couples TRBV28 to TRBJ1-4, with TRBD1 matching over 7 bases. CDR1 and CDR2 (germline): MDHEN, SYDVKM. V lost 5 bases and J lost 8; bases outside the gene matches: 8. The length of the CDR3 is 14 residues. CDR3 DNA sequence: TGTGCCAGCAGTACAACAGGGGAGTGGGAAAAACTGTTTTTT. Protein sequence: CASSTTGEWEKLFF.

For the CDR3, the DNA is TGCGCCAGCAGCCAAGATCGGGTGAATGACTGGGGGGGCGAGCAGTACTTC. It is translated as CASSQDRVNDWGGEQYF. The V and J genes are TRBV4-1 and TRBJ2-7; the match to TRBD2 covers 7 bases. CDR3 length: 17 amino acids. Per germline, CDR1 MGHRA and CDR2 YSYEKL. V dropped 0 bases and J dropped 6; count of bases not matched to a gene: 14.

The chain recombines TRBV7-2 with TRBJ1-2; D is undetermined. This CDR3 region has 15 residues. Between the trimmed V and J ends, which lost 1 base and 1 base, there was a span of 10 bases. CDR1 and CDR2 from the germline V gene are SGHTA and FQGNSA. CDR3 sequence reads: CASSLGSGVNYGYTF. The CDR3 DNA reads TGTGCCAGCAGCTTAGGTTCTGGGGTTAACTATGGCTACACCTTC.

The J gene is TRBJ1-2, the V gene TRBV18; 12 bases line up with TRBD1. Germline V gene sequence: CDR1 KGHSH, CDR2 LQKENI. This CDR3 is built from 15 residues. V was pared by 4 bases and J by 7 bases, with 7 bases of the junction left unmatched. The CDR3 is CASSRGTGGPGGYTF. Written as DNA, the CDR3 is TGTGCCAGCTCACGCGGGACAGGGGGCCCGGGTGGCTACACCTTC.